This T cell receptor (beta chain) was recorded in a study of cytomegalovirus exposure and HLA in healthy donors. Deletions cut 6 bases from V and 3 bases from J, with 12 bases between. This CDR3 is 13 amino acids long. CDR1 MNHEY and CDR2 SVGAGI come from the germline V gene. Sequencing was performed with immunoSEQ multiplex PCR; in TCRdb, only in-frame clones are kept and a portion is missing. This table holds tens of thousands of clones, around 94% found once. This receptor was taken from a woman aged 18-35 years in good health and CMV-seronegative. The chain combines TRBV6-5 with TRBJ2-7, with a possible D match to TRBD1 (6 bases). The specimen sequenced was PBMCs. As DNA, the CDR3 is TGTGCCAGCAGGGACAGCTCCGGCTACGAGCAGTACTTC. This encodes CASRDSSGYEQYF.